A single sample is the source of the 23 T cell receptor beta chains below, sequenced in a study of T cells after yellow fever vaccination. MiXCR was run by TCRdb on the 5' RACE reads, yielding one entry per CDR3 protein. The sample holds about 550,000 distinct CDR3 sequences; about 19% are singletons and the top ten take over 11%. Sequenced here: PBMCs, sampled 15 days after the yellow fever booster vaccination. Receptors originate from a man in his thirties or forties who received the YFV17D yellow fever vaccine.

This chain joins TRBV20-1 and TRBJ2-5; D may be TRBD1 or TRBD2 (5 bases each). V lost 5 bases and J 2 bases, leaving 9 bases between the germline ends. The CDR3 runs to 12 residues. Germline V gene sequence: CDR1 DFQATT, CDR2 SNEGSKA (reference sequence). For the CDR3, the DNA is TGCAGTGCTTGGGGGATTCAAGAGACCCAGTACTTC. Protein sequence: CSAWGIQETQYF.

This chain links TRBV29-1 with TRBJ2-7; D not certain. The CDR3 covers 13 residues. Germline V lookup: CDR1 SQVTM, CDR2 ANQGSEA. Here the CDR3 reads CGRGGQSSYEQYF. The CDR3 region has the DNA TGCGGTCGTGGCGGCCAAAGCTCCTACGAGCAGTACTTC.

As to this clonotype: This may come from a read error, since a much larger clone is one base off. This chain connects TRBV6-1 to TRBJ2-7; D is undetermined. The V end lost 5 bases, the J end lost 3 bases, and 2 bases lay between the germline ends. The CDR3 totals 10 residues. Germline V CDR1 and CDR2: MNHNS, SASEGT. CDR3 nucleotides: TGTGCCAGCAGTAACTACGAGCAGTACTTC. The encoded protein is CASSNYEQYF.

The genes are TRBV4-3 and TRBJ1-6, with D possibly TRBD1 on 5 matching bases. V was cut by 0 bases and J by 13 bases, with 13 bases left in between. In germline, CDR1 is LGHNA, CDR2 YSLEER. CDR3 length: 14 residues. Here the CDR3 reads CASSQEQGDVPLHF. DNA of the CDR3: TGCGCCAGCAGCCAAGAGCAAGGGGACGTCCCCCTCCACTTT.

This sequence joins TRBV5-1 and TRBJ1-2; 10 bases match TRBD1. Trimming at V came to 4 bases and at J to 7 bases, leaving 10 bases not matched to a gene. CDR1 is SGHRS, CDR2 YFSETQ, per germline. The CDR3 extends over 15 amino acids. The CDR3: CASSRWGTGDIGYTF. In nucleotides, the CDR3 is TGCGCCAGCAGCCGCTGGGGGACAGGGGATATTGGCTACACCTTC.

This clonotype showed up just a few times. CDR3 coding DNA: TGTGCCAGCAGCTTAGCGGGAGGGCCCAGCGATGAGCAGTTCTTC. Its translation: CASSLAGGPSDEQFF. This chain uses TRBV7-2 with TRBJ2-1; TRBD2 matches 7 bases. Trimming at V came to 0 bases and at J to 8 bases, leaving 7 bases not matched to a gene. This CDR3 is built from 15 residues. Germline CDR1 reads SGHTA; CDR2 reads FQGNSA.

The V and J genes are TRBV4-3 and TRBJ2-7, with TRBD1 matching over 7 bases. The CDR3 contains 12 residues. In germline, CDR1 is LGHNA, CDR2 YSLEER. V shed 4 bases and J 6 bases; nucleotides not matched to a gene: 3. The CDR3 DNA sequence: TGCGCCAGCAGCCGAGACAGGGTCGAGCAGTACTTC. Its protein product is CASSRDRVEQYF.

Only one count was recorded for this clonotype. This chain connects TRBV4-1 to TRBJ2-3; unclear D gene. The CDR3 is 13 amino acids. CDR1 is MGHRA and CDR2 is YSYEKL in the germline V gene. Trimming cost V 1 base and J 9 bases, with 11 bases left between them. CDR3 protein: CASSQGARGTQYF. The CDR3 DNA reads TGCGCCAGCAGCCAAGGCGCGAGAGGAACGCAGTATTTT.

This clonotype was seen only a few times. The rearrangement links TRBV27 to TRBJ2-4; D is undetermined. From germline, CDR1 is MNHEY and CDR2 SMNVEV (reference sequence). Trimming pared 2 bases from V and 0 bases from J, leaving 17 bases between. This CDR3 region has 18 residues. The CDR3 sequence: CASSLLPSSSSAKNIQYF. The CDR3 bases are TGTGCCAGCAGTTTACTCCCTTCGTCCTCTTCAGCCAAAAACATTCAGTACTTC.

The chain employs TRBV20-1 and TRBJ1-4, with 9 bases identical to TRBD1. Per germline, CDR1 DFQATT and CDR2 SNEGSKA (reference sequence). V shed 5 bases and J 7 bases; nucleotides not matched to a gene: 23. The CDR3 spans 19 residues. CDR3 protein: CSARSRTGTGIKIGEKLFF. The CDR3 nucleotides read TGCAGTGCTCGAAGTCGGACCGGGACAGGGATTAAAATAGGTGAAAAACTGTTTTTT.

The chain links TRBV6-5 to TRBJ2-6; unclear D gene. Trimming left V 1 base short and J 0 bases short, with 7 bases between. CDR1 MNHEY and CDR2 SVGAGI come from the germline V gene. The length of the CDR3 is 16 residues. The CDR3 loop is CASSYYTTSGANVLTF. The CDR3 DNA is TGTGCCAGCAGTTACTACACGACCTCTGGGGCCAACGTCCTGACTTTC.

V is TRBV6-2 or TRBV6-3 and J is TRBJ1-5, with D uncertain. The CDR3 loop spans 11 amino acids. In germline, CDR1 is MNHEY, CDR2 SVGEGT. V gave up 2 bases and J gave up 11 bases, with 7 bases separating them. The CDR3 nucleotides are TGTGCCAGCAGTTACGGGCGGGCCCAGCATTTT. Translation: CASSYGRAQHF.

This clonotype was counted a few times. The V call is TRBV6-1, the J call TRBJ2-3; D unresolved. Trimming left V 6 bases short and J 5 bases short, with 12 bases between. The CDR3 sequence is 13 residues long. The germline gives CDR1 MNHNS, CDR2 SASEGT. The CDR3 DNA follows: TGTGCCAGCAGGGGCGTAGTATTAGATACGCAGTATTTT. Translating it yields CASRGVVLDTQYF.

The chain couples TRBV29-1 to TRBJ2-6; tentative D call: TRBD2 (5 bases). Trimming left V 4 bases short and J 3 bases short, with 10 bases between. The CDR3 covers 14 residues. From germline, CDR1 is SQVTM and CDR2 ANQGSEA. CDR3 nucleotide sequence: TGCAGCGTTGGGGAGCTTGGTGGGGCCAACGTCCTGACTTTC. Its translation is CSVGELGGANVLTF.

This clonotype came up a few times. This chain links TRBV12-3 or TRBV12-4 with TRBJ2-1, with 9 bases lining up with TRBD2. The CDR3 totals 16 residues. J was trimmed by 12 bases and V by 0 bases; bases with no gene match: 12. CDR3 region: CASSLAGRGQAGGQFF. Written as DNA, the CDR3 is TGTGCCAGCAGTTTAGCCGGGAGGGGGCAAGCGGGAGGGCAGTTCTTC.

This clonotype was picked up a small number of times. The CDR3 region is CTARTGLNEKLFF. CDR3 sequence (DNA): TGCACCGCTCGGACCGGGCTTAATGAAAAACTGTTTTTT. The chain employs TRBV29-1 and TRBJ1-4; D uncertain. The CDR3 spans 13 residues. CDR1 is SQVTM, CDR2 ANQGSEA, per germline.

This clonotype was detected only a few times. The V call is TRBV7-2, the J call TRBJ2-4, with D possibly matching TRBD2 (6 bases). The CDR3 sequence is 13 residues long. With 5 bases removed from V and 9 bases from J, the gap between germline ends came to 14 bases. Germline V lookup: CDR1 SGHTA, CDR2 FQGNSA. CDR3 nucleotides: TGTGCCAGCAGCCTCCTAGCGTGGGGCATTCAGTACTTC. Amino acids: CASSLLAWGIQYF. Full variable domain (rest looked up from reference TRBV7-2 and TRBJ2-4): GAGVSQSPSNKVTEKGKDVELRCDPISGHTALYWYRQSLGQGLEFLIYFQGNSAPDKSGLPSDRFSAERTGGSVSTLTIQRTQQEDSAVYLCASSLLAWGIQYFGAGTRLSVL.

This clonotype was detected a few times. The chain carries TRBV5-1 and TRBJ2-1; 13 positions match TRBD2. Germline V gene sequence: CDR1 SGHRS, CDR2 YFSETQ. The CDR3 length is 17 residues. Germline trimming cut 3 bases from V and 0 bases from J; bases unmatched to any gene: 3. CDR3 DNA sequence: TGCGCCAGCAGCTGGACTAGCGGGAGAGTCTCCTACAATGAGCAGTTCTTC. Translation: CASSWTSGRVSYNEQFF.

The rearrangement joins TRBV28 to TRBJ1-6, with 7 bases identical to TRBD1. This CDR3 is built from 13 residues. Germline CDR1 and CDR2: MDHEN and SYDVKM. J was trimmed by 14 bases and V by 5 bases; bases with no gene match: 9. The CDR3 DNA reads TGTGCCAGCAGTCCGACAGGGACTGGGGCCCTCCACTTT. Amino acid sequence: CASSPTGTGALHF.

DNA for the CDR3: TGTGCCAGCAGCCCCCTAGAAAACCGCTACGAGCAGTACTTC. As protein: CASSPLENRYEQYF. The rearrangement uses TRBV7-9 and TRBJ2-7; no firm D call. The CDR3 is made up of 14 amino acids. The V end lost 5 bases, the J end lost 3 bases, and 14 bases lay between the germline ends. Germline V lookup: CDR1 SEHNR, CDR2 FQNEAQ (reference sequence).

This clonotype has a handful of counts. The genes are TRBV12-3 or TRBV12-4 and TRBJ1-2; tentatively, D is TRBD1 (6 bases). The CDR3 extends over 13 amino acids. V was pared by 8 bases and J by 3 bases, with 13 bases between. CDR3: CASWGANDYGYTF. In DNA, the CDR3 is TGTGCCAGCTGGGGGGCGAACGACTATGGCTACACCTTC.

This clonotype has only a few counts. The chain is built from TRBV2 and TRBJ2-7; 9 positions agree with TRBD2. This CDR3 has 13 amino acids. CDR1 and CDR2 (germline): SNHLY, FYNNEI. Trimming at V came to 11 bases and at J to 1 base, leaving 6 bases not matched to a gene. The CDR3 sequence is CAAKREESYEQYF. The CDR3 coding sequence is TGTGCCGCCAAGCGGGAGGAATCCTACGAGCAGTACTTC.

The table lists this clonotype with a few counts. The J gene is TRBJ2-1, the V gene TRBV29-1; D is ambiguous. From germline, CDR1 is SQVTM and CDR2 ANQGSEA. V gave up 6 bases and J gave up 0 bases, with 15 bases separating them. The CDR3 is made up of 15 amino acids. The CDR3 protein is CSVDDTKSSYNEQFF. The CDR3 bases are TGCAGCGTAGATGACACGAAGAGCTCCTACAATGAGCAGTTCTTC.